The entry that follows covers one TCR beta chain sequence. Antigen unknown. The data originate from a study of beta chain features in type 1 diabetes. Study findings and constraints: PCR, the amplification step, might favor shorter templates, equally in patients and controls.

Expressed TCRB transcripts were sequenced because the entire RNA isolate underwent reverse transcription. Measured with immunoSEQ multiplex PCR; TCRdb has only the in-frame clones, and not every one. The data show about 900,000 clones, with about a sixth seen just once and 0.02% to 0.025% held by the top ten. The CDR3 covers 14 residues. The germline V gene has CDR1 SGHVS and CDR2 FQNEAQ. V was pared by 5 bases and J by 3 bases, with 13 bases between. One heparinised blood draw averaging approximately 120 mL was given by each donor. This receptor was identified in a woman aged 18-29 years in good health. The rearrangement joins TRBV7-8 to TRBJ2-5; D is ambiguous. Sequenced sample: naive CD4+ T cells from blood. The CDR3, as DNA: TGTGCCAGCAGCCCTAGGTTTGTTGAAGAGACCCAGTACTTC. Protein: CASSPRFVEETQYF. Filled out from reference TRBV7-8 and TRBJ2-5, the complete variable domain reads GAGVSQSPRYKVAKRGQDVALRCDPISGHVSLFWYQQALGQGPEFLTYFQNEAQLDKSGLPSDRFFAERPEGSVSTLKIQRTQQEDSAVYLCASSPRFVEETQYFGPGTRLLVL.